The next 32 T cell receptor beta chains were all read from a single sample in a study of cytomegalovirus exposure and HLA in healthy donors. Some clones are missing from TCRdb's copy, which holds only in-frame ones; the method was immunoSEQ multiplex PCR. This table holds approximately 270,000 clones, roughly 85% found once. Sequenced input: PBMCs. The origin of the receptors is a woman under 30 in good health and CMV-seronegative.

The CDR3 is CASSLRDREMAEAFF. CDR3 DNA: TGTGCCAGCAGTTTAAGGGACAGGGAAATGGCTGAAGCTTTCTTT. The rearrangement links TRBV27 to TRBJ1-1; 9 nucleotides line up with TRBD1. This CDR3 has 15 amino acids. Germline-derived CDR1 and CDR2 are MNHEY and SMNVEV (reference sequence). Trimming took 2 bases from V and 6 from J; bases not matched to a gene: 7.

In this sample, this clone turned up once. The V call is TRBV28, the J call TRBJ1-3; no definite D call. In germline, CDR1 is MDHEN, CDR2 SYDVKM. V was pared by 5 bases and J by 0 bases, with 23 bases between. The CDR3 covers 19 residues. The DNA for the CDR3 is TGTGCCAGCAGTCCCGCTTTGGGCAGGCCCGATTCCTCTGGAAACACCATATATTTT. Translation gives CASSPALGRPDSSGNTIYF.

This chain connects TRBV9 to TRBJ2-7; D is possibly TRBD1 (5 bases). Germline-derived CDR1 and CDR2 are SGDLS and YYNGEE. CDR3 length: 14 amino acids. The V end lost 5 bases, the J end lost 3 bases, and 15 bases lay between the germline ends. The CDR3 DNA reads TGTGCCAGCAGTGACACCGCTCAGGGCTACGAGCAGTACTTC. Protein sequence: CASSDTAQGYEQYF. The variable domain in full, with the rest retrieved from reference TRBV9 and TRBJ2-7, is DSGVTQTPKHLITATGQRVTLRCSPRSGDLSVYWYQQSLDQGLQFLIQYYNGEERAKGNILERFSAQQFPDLHSELNLSSLELGDSALYFCASSDTAQGYEQYFGPGTRLTVT.

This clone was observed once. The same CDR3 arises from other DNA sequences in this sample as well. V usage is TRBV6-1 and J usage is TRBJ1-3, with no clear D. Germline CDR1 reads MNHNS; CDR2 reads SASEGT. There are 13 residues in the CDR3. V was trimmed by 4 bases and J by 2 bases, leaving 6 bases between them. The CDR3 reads CASSVGAGNTIYF. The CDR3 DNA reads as TGTGCCAGCAGTGTGGGAGCTGGAAACACCATATATTTT.

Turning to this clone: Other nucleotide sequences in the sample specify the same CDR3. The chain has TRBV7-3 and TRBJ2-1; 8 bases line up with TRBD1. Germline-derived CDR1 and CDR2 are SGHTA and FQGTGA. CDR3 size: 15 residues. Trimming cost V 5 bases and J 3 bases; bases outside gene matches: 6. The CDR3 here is CASSIDRGRYNEQFF. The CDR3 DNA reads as TGTGCCAGCAGCATCGACAGGGGCCGCTACAATGAGCAGTTCTTC.

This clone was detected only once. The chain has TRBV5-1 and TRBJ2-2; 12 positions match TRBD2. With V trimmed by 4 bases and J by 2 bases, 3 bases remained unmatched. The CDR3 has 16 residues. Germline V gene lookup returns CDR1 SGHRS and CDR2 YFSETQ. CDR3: CASSELAGGNTGELFF. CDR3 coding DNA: TGCGCCAGCAGCGAACTAGCGGGGGGCAACACCGGGGAGCTGTTTTTT.

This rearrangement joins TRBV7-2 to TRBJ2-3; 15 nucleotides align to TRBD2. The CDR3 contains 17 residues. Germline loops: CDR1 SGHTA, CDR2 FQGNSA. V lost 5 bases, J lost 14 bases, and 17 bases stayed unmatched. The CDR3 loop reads CASSPSGLAGGPYWWYF. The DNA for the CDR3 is TGTGCCAGCAGCCCGTCAGGACTAGCGGGAGGGCCTTACTGGTGGTATTTT.

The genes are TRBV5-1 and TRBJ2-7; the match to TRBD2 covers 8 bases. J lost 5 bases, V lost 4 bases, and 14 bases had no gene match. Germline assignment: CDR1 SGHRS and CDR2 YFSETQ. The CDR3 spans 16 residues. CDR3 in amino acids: CASSRPGRGESNEQYF. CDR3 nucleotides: TGCGCCAGCAGCCGCCCGGGGCGGGGGGAATCCAACGAGCAGTACTTC. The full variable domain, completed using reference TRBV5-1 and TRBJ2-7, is KAGVTQTPRYLIKTRGQQVTLSCSPISGHRSVSWYQQTPGQGLQFLFEYFSETQRNKGNFPGRFSGRQFSNSRSEMNVSTLELGDSALYLCASSRPGRGESNEQYFGPGTRLTVT.

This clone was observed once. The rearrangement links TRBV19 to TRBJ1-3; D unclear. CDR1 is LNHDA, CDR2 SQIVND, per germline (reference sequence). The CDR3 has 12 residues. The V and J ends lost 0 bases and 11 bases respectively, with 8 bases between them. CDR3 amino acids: CASSIEKAAIYF. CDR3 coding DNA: TGTGCCAGTAGTATAGAAAAGGCGGCCATATATTTT.

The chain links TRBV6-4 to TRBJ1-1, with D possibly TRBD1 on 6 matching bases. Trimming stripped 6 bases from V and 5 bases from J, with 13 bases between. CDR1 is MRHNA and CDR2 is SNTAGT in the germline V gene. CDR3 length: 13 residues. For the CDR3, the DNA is TGTGCCAGCAGCGCGGACCAGGGGACTGAAGCTTTCTTT. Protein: CASSADQGTEAFF.

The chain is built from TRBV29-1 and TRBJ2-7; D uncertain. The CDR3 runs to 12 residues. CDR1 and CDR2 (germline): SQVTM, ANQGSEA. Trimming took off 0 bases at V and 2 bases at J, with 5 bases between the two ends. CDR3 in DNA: TGCAGCGTTGAAGATCCCACCTACGAGCAGTACTTC. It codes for CSVEDPTYEQYF.

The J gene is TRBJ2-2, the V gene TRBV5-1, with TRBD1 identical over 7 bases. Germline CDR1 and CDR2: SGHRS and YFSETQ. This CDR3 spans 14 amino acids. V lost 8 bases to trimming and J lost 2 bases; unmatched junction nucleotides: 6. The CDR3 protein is CASGDRVNTGELFF. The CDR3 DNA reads TGCGCCAGTGGAGACAGGGTCAACACCGGGGAGCTGTTTTTT.

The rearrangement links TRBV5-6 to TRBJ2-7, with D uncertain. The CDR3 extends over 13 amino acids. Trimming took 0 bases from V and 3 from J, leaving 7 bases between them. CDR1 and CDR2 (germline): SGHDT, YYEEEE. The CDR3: CASSLGLFYEQYF. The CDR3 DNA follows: TGTGCCAGCAGCTTGGGACTTTTCTACGAGCAGTACTTC.

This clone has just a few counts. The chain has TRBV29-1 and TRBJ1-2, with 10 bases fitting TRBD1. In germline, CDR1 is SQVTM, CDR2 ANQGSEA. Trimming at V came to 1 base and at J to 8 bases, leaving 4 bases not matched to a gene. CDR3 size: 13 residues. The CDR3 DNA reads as TGCAGCGTTGAAGTGACAGGGGGCTTGGGCTACACCTTC. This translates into CSVEVTGGLGYTF.

The CDR3 reads CASSYYTGGSHYGYTF. CDR3 sequence (DNA): TGTGCCAGCAGTTACTATACAGGGGGCAGTCACTATGGCTACACCTTC. The J gene is TRBJ1-2, the V gene TRBV6-5; 9 nucleotides agree with TRBD1. J lost 3 bases, V lost 1 base, and 6 bases had no gene match. The CDR3 spans 16 residues. Germline V gene data show CDR1 as MNHEY and CDR2 as SVGAGI.

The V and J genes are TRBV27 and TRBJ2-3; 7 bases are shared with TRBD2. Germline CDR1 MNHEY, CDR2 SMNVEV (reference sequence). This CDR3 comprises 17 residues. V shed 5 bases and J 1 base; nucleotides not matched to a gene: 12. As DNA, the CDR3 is TGTGCCAGCAGTCCCCATTCGCTAGCGGCCCGCACAGATACGCAGTATTTT. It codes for CASSPHSLAARTDTQYF.

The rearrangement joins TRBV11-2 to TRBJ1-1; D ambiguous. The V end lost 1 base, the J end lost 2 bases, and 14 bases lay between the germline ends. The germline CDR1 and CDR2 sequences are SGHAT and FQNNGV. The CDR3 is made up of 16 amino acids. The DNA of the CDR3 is TGTGCCAGCAGCTTAGTTAACGAGGGAGGAAACACTGAAGCTTTCTTT. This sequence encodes CASSLVNEGGNTEAFF.

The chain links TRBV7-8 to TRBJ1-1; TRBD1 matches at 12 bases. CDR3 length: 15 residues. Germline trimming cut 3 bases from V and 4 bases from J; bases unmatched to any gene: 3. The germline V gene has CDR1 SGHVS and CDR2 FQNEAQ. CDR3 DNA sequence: TGTGCCAGCAGCTTCGGGACAGGGGGCGGCACTGAAGCTTTCTTT. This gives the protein CASSFGTGGGTEAFF.

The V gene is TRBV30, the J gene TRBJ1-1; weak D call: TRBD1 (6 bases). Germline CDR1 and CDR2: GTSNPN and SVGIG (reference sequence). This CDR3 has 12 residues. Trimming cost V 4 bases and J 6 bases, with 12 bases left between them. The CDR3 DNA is TGTGCCTGGAAGGAACAGGGCCCTGAAGCTTTCTTT. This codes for CAWKEQGPEAFF.

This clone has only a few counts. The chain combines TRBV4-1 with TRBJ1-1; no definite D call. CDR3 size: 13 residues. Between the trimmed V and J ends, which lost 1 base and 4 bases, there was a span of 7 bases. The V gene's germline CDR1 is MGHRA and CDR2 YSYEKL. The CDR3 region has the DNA TGCGCCAGCAGCCAAGGAGGGCGCACTGAAGCTTTCTTT. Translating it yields CASSQGGRTEAFF.

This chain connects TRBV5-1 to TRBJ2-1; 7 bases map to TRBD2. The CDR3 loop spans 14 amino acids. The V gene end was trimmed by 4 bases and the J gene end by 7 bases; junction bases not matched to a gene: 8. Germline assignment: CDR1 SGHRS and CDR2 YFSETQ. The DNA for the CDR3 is TGCGCCAGCAGCCAGCGGCGGGGGAGGAATGAGCAGTTCTTC. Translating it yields CASSQRRGRNEQFF.

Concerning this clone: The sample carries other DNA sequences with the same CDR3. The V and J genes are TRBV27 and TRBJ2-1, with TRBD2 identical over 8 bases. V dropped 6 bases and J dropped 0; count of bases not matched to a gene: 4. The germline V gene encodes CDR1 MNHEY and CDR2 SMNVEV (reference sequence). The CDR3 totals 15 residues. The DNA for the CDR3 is TGTGCCAGCAGCCGAAGCGGGAGCTCCTACAATGAGCAGTTCTTC. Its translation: CASSRSGSSYNEQFF.

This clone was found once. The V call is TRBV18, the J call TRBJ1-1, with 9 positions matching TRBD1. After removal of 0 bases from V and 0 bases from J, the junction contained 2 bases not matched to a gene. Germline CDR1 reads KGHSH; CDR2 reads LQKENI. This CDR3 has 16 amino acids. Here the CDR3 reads CASSPPGTGMNTEAFF. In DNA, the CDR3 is TGTGCCAGCTCACCACCCGGGACAGGGATGAACACTGAAGCTTTCTTT.

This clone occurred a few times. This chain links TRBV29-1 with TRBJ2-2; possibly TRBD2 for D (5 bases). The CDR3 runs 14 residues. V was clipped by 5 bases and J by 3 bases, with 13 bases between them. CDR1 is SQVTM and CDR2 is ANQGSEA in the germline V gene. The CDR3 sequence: CSVIGKSDTGELFF. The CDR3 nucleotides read TGCAGCGTTATCGGGAAGAGTGACACCGGGGAGCTGTTTTTT.

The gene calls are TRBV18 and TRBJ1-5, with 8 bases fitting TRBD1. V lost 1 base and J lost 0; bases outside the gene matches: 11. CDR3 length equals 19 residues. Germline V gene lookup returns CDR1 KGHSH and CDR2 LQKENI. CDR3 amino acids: CASSPQRAGTGLSNQPQHF. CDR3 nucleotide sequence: TGTGCCAGCTCACCACAACGTGCCGGGACAGGCCTTAGCAATCAGCCCCAGCATTTT.

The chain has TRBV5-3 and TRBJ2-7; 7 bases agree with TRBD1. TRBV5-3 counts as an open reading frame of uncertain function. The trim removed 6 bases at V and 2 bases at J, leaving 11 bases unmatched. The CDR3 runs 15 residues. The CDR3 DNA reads TGTGCCAGAAACTCTGTTGGACAGGAGGCCTACGAGCAGTACTTC. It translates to CARNSVGQEAYEQYF.

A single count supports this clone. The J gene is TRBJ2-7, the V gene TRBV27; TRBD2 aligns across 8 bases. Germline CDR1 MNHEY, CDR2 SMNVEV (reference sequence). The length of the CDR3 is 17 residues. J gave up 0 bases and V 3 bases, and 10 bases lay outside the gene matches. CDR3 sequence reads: CASSFRGSGIPSYEQYF. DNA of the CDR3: TGTGCCAGCAGTTTCCGCGGTAGCGGGATTCCCTCCTACGAGCAGTACTTC.

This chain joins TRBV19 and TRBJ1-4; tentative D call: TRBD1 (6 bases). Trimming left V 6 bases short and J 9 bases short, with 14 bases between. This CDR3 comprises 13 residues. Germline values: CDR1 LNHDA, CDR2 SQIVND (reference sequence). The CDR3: CASSRGQAQKLFF. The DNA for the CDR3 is TGTGCCAGTAGCAGGGGCCAAGCGCAAAAACTGTTTTTT.

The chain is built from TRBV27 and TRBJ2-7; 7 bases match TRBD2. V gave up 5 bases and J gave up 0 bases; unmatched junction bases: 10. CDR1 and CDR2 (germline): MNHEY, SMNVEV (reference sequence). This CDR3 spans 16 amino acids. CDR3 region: CASSRKPGLHSYEQYF. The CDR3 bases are TGTGCCAGCAGTAGAAAACCGGGACTACACTCCTACGAGCAGTACTTC.

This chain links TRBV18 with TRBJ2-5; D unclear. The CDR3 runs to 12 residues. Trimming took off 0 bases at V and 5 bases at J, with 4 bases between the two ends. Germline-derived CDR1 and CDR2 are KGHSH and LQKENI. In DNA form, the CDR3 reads TGTGCCAGCTCACCACCCGTCGAGACCCAGTACTTC. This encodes CASSPPVETQYF.

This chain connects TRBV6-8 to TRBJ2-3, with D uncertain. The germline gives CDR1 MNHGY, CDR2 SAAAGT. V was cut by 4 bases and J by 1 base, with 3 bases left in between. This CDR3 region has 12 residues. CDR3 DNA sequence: TGTGCCAGCAGTTCATGCACAGATACGCAGTATTTT. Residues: CASSSCTDTQYF.

The CDR3 sequence is CASSLRQGYSPLHF. Written as DNA, the CDR3 is TGTGCCAGCAGCCTCAGACAGGGTTATTCACCCCTCCACTTT. This rearrangement joins TRBV11-2 to TRBJ1-6, with 7 bases lining up with TRBD1. V lost 5 bases and J lost 8; bases outside the gene matches: 6. The CDR3 covers 14 residues. The germline V gene encodes CDR1 SGHAT and CDR2 FQNNGV. Looking up the rest from reference TRBV11-2 and TRBJ1-6 gives the full variable domain: EAGVAQSPRYKIIEKRQSVAFWCNPISGHATLYWYQQILGQGPKLLIQFQNNGVVDDSQLPKDRFSAERLKGVDSTLKIQPAKLEDSAVYLCASSLRQGYSPLHFGNGTRLTVT.